This section outlines one T cell receptor (beta chain) sequence together with its context. Its cognate antigen is unknown. The CDR3 covers 14 residues. Trimming removed 4 bases from V and 5 bases from J; junction bases left unmatched: 8. The germline gives CDR1 MNHEY, CDR2 SVGAGI. This sample stems from a study of T cell responses to AZD1222 COVID-19 vaccine. Study observations and caveats: Two doses of AZD1222 preceded a rise in Spike-specific TCR breadth and depth. White British ancestry dominated among donors, who included more females, and clonal diversity was possibly underestimated. Unmutated regions of variants are reportedly targeted by nearly half of spike-specific TCRs.

Produced via immunoSEQ multiplex PCR; TCRdb's table is partial and in-frame only. Altogether approximately 110,000 clones are present, about 93% being singletons, with the ten largest covering more than 2%. V is TRBV6-5 and J is TRBJ2-7; 7 nucleotides line up with TRBD2. The source material was peripheral blood, sampled on day 0 of AZD1222 vaccination. The clonotype originates from an adult in good health. The CDR3 DNA follows: TGTGCCAGCAGTTTGGGGGGGGATTGGCACGAGCAGTACTTC. Its protein product is CASSLGGDWHEQYF.